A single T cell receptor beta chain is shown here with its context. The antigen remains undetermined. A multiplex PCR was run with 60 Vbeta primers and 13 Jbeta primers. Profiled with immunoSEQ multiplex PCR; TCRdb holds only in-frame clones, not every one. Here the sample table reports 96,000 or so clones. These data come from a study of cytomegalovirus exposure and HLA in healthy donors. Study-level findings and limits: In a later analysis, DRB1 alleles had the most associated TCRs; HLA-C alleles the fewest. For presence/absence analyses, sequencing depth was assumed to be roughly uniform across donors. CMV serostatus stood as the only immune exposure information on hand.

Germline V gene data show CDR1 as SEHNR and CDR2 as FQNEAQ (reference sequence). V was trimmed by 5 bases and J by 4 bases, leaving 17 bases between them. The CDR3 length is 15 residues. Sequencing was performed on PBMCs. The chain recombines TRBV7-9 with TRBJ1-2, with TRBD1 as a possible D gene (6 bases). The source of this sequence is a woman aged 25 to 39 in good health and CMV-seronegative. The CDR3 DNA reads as TGTGCCAGCAGCCAGATCTCGGGGGGGGCCTATGGCTACACCTTC. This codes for CASSQISGGAYGYTF.